This T cell receptor beta chain comes out of a study of blood T cell repertoires in COVID-19 (dated by TCRdb to 2020 to 2021). General notes on the study: Samples covering the acute and convalescent phases of COVID-19 were provided by collaborators in the United States, Italy and Spain. The material from the prospective study consisted of cDNA or gDNA derived from T cells, B-cell-depleted T cells, or PBMCs. Deeply sampled blood TCRbeta repertoires from subjects exposed to, actively infected with, or recovered from COVID-19 were included in the dataset. A freely available public database, intended as a resource for researchers studying the immune response to SARS-CoV-2, is where the repertoires were released. Samples were obtained from the ongoing ImmuneRACE study (first 160 participants) and from about 1,300 subjects provided by 6 global collaborators. The sample metadata nearly always contained a de-identified subject ID, COVID-19 status, age in years and sex. HLA class I and class II types, where available, came from metadata supplied by the sample provider rather than from assay-based typing. Here is what the overall study found, with its caveats: The amount of clinical and demographic metadata varied by source and participant and was provided uncurated.

V is cut by 6 bases and J by 1 base, and the space between the germline ends is 10 bases. The CDR3 runs 13 amino acids, cysteine and phenylalanine included. The kept DNA is CDR3 alone, 39 bases in frame from the first base. CDR1 and CDR2 are drawn from the germline V gene: MNHEY, SVGEGT. Comments on this clone: Its antigen is currently not known. Base quality data are lacking; no much larger clone is found one base away.

Whole blood was collected in K2EDTA tubes by collaborating institutions according to the institutions' own protocols. For TCRbeta analysis, collaborators shipped samples as frozen whole blood, isolated PBMCs, or DNA extracted from either of those sample types. TCRbeta CDR3 regions were amplified from genomic DNA by means of the immunoSEQ Assay, a bias-controlled multiplex PCR. In the authors' own workflow: The number of nucleated cells in each sample was estimated from the amplification of reference gene primers within the assay. Sequence reads were collapsed and filtered to measure the absolute abundance of every unique TCRbeta CDR3 rearrangement. For each sample, productive Simpson clonality was calculated as the square root of Simpson's diversity index across productive rearrangements. TCRdb's version of the immuneACCESS table is confined to in-frame rearrangements and falls short of the full clone set. An unresolved V gene accounts for under half of the shortfall where checked; the remainder is of unknown origin. The V and J calls and the clone size are those of that table, but D and trimming were determined from the DNA. The sample table lists 130,000 to 150,000 clones, approximately 88% of them with a count of one. Together, the top ten hold 4.8% of the sample.

The sequenced sample consisted of peripheral blood. The receptor's source is a human donor in a cohort sampled during active COVID-19. The chain was built from TRBV6-2 or TRBV6-3 and TRBJ2-7; confidence is insufficient to name the D gene. The bases read TGTGCCAGCAGATACAGCGAATCCTACGAGCAGTACTTC. The translation is CASRYSESYEQYF.